The TCR beta chain described here comes from a study of T cell clones after liver transplantation. Study-level information: Third-party-reactive TCRbeta sequences from pre-transplant mixed lymphocyte reactions served as antigen-independent comparators. Subjects received no induction therapy and standard immunosuppression until randomization at 12-24 months post-transplant.

Trimming cost V 1 base and J 6 bases; bases outside gene matches: 7. Germline values: CDR1 WSHSY, CDR2 SAAADI. The CDR3 has 15 amino acids. Study-wide findings and caveats: A significant post-transplant drop in circulating graft-donor-reactive CD4 TCRbeta sequences occurred in most of the 8 subjects.

Profiling relied on immunoSEQ multiplex PCR, and the TCRdb table lists in-frame clones only, not all of them. The sample holds around 120,000 clones, roughly nine tenths seen once. As for this clone: The antigen remains unidentified.

The clonotype comes from a human patient who received a liver transplant. Some T cells may have come from the graft donor. This specimen was CD4+ T cells from blood, taken 12 months after liver transplant. This chain links TRBV10-2 with TRBJ1-1, with 8 positions matching TRBD1. The DNA for the CDR3 is TGCGCCAGCAGTGAGTACGGCAGGGGGCAGGCTGAAGCTTTCTTT. This encodes CASSEYGRGQAEAFF.